What follows are 22 T cell receptor beta chains derived from one specimen sequenced in a study of T cell repertoires in cytomegalovirus infection. TCRdb reprocessed the reads with MiXCR, giving one entry per CDR3 protein. This sample carries some 200,000 distinct CDR3 sequences, under 25% of them seen once, and the ten largest clones take around 2.7%. Sample: PBMCs. The origin of the receptors is a human donor in good health (CMV status not recorded). Some clones in this sample may be carry-over from other donors' samples.

The CDR3 DNA sequence: TGTGCCAGCAGATCAATCCTGGGGGAGACTGGCTACAATGAGCAGTTCTTC. Its protein is CASRSILGETGYNEQFF. The chain recombines TRBV7-2 with TRBJ2-1, with D perhaps TRBD1 or TRBD2 (5 bases each). V dropped 6 bases and J dropped 3 bases, with 21 bases sitting between them. From germline, CDR1 is SGHTA and CDR2 FQGNSA. The CDR3 covers 17 residues.

The rearrangement joins TRBV10-3 to TRBJ2-1, with 7 nucleotides matching TRBD2. The CDR3 runs 15 residues. Germline-derived CDR1 and CDR2 are ENHRY and SYGVKD. The V gene end was trimmed by 0 bases and the J gene end by 5 bases; junction bases not matched to a gene: 4. CDR3 sequence (DNA): TGTGCCATCAGTGAGTCGAGGCGGGAGAACAATGAGCAGTTCTTC. It codes for CAISESRRENNEQFF.

This chain uses TRBV30 with TRBJ2-3, with D unresolved. CDR3 length equals 11 residues. Per germline, CDR1 GTSNPN and CDR2 SVGIG (reference sequence). V lost 5 bases and J lost 5, with 8 bases in between. For the CDR3, the DNA is TGTGCCTGGGAGGTCGGAGATACGCAGTATTTT. Residues: CAWEVGDTQYF.

There are a few counts of this clonotype. The rearrangement uses TRBV7-2 and TRBJ2-1, with D perhaps given as TRBD1 or TRBD2 (6 bases each). CDR1 SGHTA and CDR2 FQGNSA come from the germline V gene. V shed 1 base and J shed 3 bases, with 19 bases lying between them. The CDR3 is made up of 18 amino acids. CDR3: CASSLVGSRGRSYNEQFF. CDR3 DNA sequence: TGTGCCAGCAGCTTAGTGGGGAGTCGGGGGCGAAGCTACAATGAGCAGTTCTTC.

This clonotype was counted ten times or more. The chain employs TRBV6-1 and TRBJ1-5; D unresolved. The CDR3 loop spans 15 amino acids. V dropped 4 bases and J dropped 2 bases, with 12 bases sitting between them. The germline V gene has CDR1 MNHNS and CDR2 SASEGT. CDR3 residues: CASSAEITRNQPQHF. DNA for the CDR3: TGTGCCAGCAGTGCTGAGATAACGCGCAATCAGCCCCAGCATTTT.

This clonotype was detected only a few times. The rearrangement links TRBV11-1 to TRBJ2-1, with 8 bases fitting TRBD2. The length of the CDR3 is 14 residues. Germline values: CDR1 SGHAT, CDR2 FQDESV (reference sequence). Unmatched junction bases numbered 10, after V lost 5 bases and J lost 10 bases. CDR3 coding DNA: TGTGCCAGCAGCCCCGGACTAGCCGGGAGGGAGCAGTTCTTC. Translated, it gives CASSPGLAGREQFF. The complete variable domain, with remaining parts taken from reference TRBV11-1 and TRBJ2-1, reads EAEVAQSPRYKITEKSQAVAFWCDPISGHATLYWYRQILGQGPELLVQFQDESVVDDSQLPKDRFSAERLKGVDSTLKIQPAELGDSAMYLCASSPGLAGREQFFGPGTRLTVL.

The rearrangement joins TRBV7-2 to TRBJ2-1; 8 bases line up with TRBD2. The V and J ends lost 10 bases and 8 bases, in that order; junction bases with no gene match: 13. Germline CDR1 and CDR2: SGHTA and FQGNSA. The CDR3 has 14 amino acids. In DNA, the CDR3 is TGTGCCACCGCTCGGGGGGGGGGGCTTTATGAGCAGTTCTTC. Translating gives CATARGGGLYEQFF.

This chain uses TRBV6-2 or TRBV6-3 with TRBJ1-5; no clear D gene. Germline V gene data show CDR1 as MNHEY and CDR2 as SVGEGT. This CDR3 contains 10 residues. V was cut by 8 bases and J by 4 bases, with 3 bases left in between. CDR3 nucleotides: TGTGCCAGCGGTAATCAGCCCCAGCATTTT. Residues: CASGNQPQHF.

The chain is built from TRBV20-1 and TRBJ2-1; tentative D call: TRBD1 (6 bases). The CDR3 covers 14 residues. Trimming pared 3 bases from V and 8 bases from J, leaving 17 bases between. CDR1 and CDR2 from the germline V gene are DFQATT and SNEGSKA (reference sequence). CDR3 residues: CSASRAVKGDEQFF. The CDR3 nucleotides read TGCAGTGCTAGTCGGGCTGTTAAGGGGGATGAGCAGTTCTTC.

The table lists this clonotype with a few counts. J is TRBJ2-5 and V is TRBV28; 7 bases agree with TRBD2. The J segment lost 0 bases and the V segment lost 5 bases, leaving 9 bases of the junction unmatched. The CDR3 runs 16 residues. From germline, CDR1 is MDHEN and CDR2 SYDVKM. CDR3 nucleotide sequence: TGTGCCAGCAGTCTCAGCGGGACTTCGTACCAAGAGACCCAGTACTTC. Translating gives CASSLSGTSYQETQYF. Full variable domain (rest looked up from reference TRBV28 and TRBJ2-5): DVKVTQSSRYLVKRTGEKVFLECVQDMDHENMFWYRQDPGLGLRLIYFSYDVKMKEKGDIPEGYSVSREKKERFSLILESASTNQTSMYLCASSLSGTSYQETQYFGPGTRLLVL.

The chain employs TRBV5-1 and TRBJ1-1; D is possibly TRBD1 (5 bases). The ends were cut back, 0 bases at V and 4 bases at J, with 7 bases in the middle. The CDR3 extends over 13 amino acids. Germline assignment: CDR1 SGHRS and CDR2 YFSETQ. The DNA for the CDR3 is TGCGCCAGCAGCTTGGCCGGGACCACTGAAGCTTTCTTT. This sequence encodes CASSLAGTTEAFF. Full variable domain (missing parts from reference TRBV5-1 and TRBJ1-1): KAGVTQTPRYLIKTRGQQVTLSCSPISGHRSVSWYQQTPGQGLQFLFEYFSETQRNKGNFPGRFSGRQFSNSRSEMNVSTLELGDSALYLCASSLAGTTEAFFGQGTRLTVV.

V usage is TRBV5-1 and J usage is TRBJ2-1; tentative D call: TRBD2 (6 bases). In germline, CDR1 is SGHRS, CDR2 YFSETQ. V lost 3 bases to trimming and J lost 8 bases, with 15 bases between them. There are 14 residues in the CDR3. CDR3 DNA: TGCGCCAGCAGCTCCGGGACTTATTCGGATGAGCAGTTCTTC. Amino acids: CASSSGTYSDEQFF.

The chain recombines TRBV4-2 with TRBJ1-1; D uncertain. Germline V CDR1 and CDR2: LGHNA, YNFKEQ. The ends were cut back, 3 bases at V and 1 base at J, with 12 bases in the middle. The CDR3 is made up of 15 amino acids. This CDR3 is CASSQLGRRNTEAFF. The CDR3 coding sequence is TGTGCCAGCAGCCAGCTCGGGAGGAGGAACACTGAAGCTTTCTTT.

This clonotype was observed a handful of times. The rearrangement links TRBV7-2 to TRBJ2-3, with TRBD2 matching over 8 bases. The germline V gene has CDR1 SGHTA and CDR2 FQGNSA. V shed 3 bases and J 7 bases; nucleotides not matched to a gene: 9. CDR3 length: 15 residues. The CDR3: CASSFNGGAFYTQYF. CDR3 coding DNA: TGTGCCAGCAGCTTCAACGGGGGGGCCTTCTATACGCAGTATTTT.

This sequence joins TRBV28 and TRBJ2-2; 7 nucleotides match TRBD2. With V trimmed by 3 bases and J by 6 bases, 7 bases remained unmatched. The V gene's germline CDR1 is MDHEN and CDR2 SYDVKM. This CDR3 has 15 residues. The CDR3 reads CASSFSGGGPGELFF. CDR3 sequence (DNA): TGTGCCAGCAGTTTCTCCGGGGGAGGGCCCGGGGAGCTGTTTTTT.

V is TRBV5-4 and J is TRBJ2-7; D perhaps matches TRBD1 (6 bases). V was clipped by 4 bases and J by 1 base, with 12 bases between them. The CDR3 spans 14 residues. The germline CDR1 and CDR2 sequences are SGHNT and YYREEE (reference sequence). The DNA of the CDR3 is TGTGCCAGCAGCGGAGAAGACAGGTCCTACGAGCAGTACTTC. This codes for CASSGEDRSYEQYF.

The chain joins TRBV7-2 to TRBJ2-3, with D perhaps TRBD2 (6 bases). CDR3 length: 12 amino acids. The V end was cut by 4 bases, the J end by 9 bases, with 11 bases between. CDR1 is SGHTA and CDR2 is FQGNSA in the germline V gene. CDR3 DNA sequence: TGTGCCAGCAGCTCCGGACTAAGGACGCAGTATTTT. Translated, it gives CASSSGLRTQYF.

This clonotype was observed many times. One junction end does not reproduce the germline sequence, and a read error may be involved. The rearrangement links TRBV4-3 to TRBJ1-1, with TRBD1 matching 7 bases. Germline assignment: CDR1 LGHNA and CDR2 YSLEER. This CDR3 has 15 residues. CDR3 nucleotide sequence: TGCGCCAGCAGCCAAGGACAGGGTTTGAAGACTGAAGCTTTCTTT. Translated, it gives CASSQGQGLKTEAFF.

The J gene is TRBJ2-7, the V gene TRBV6-1; 7 bases align to TRBD1. Germline trimming cut 7 bases from V and 5 bases from J; bases unmatched to any gene: 11. The CDR3 spans 14 residues. Germline values: CDR1 MNHNS, CDR2 SASEGT. The CDR3 sequence is CASNGDRVLNEQYF. The CDR3 DNA reads as TGTGCCAGCAACGGAGACAGGGTACTGAACGAGCAGTACTTC.

There are a few counts of this clonotype. V gene TRBV6-2 or TRBV6-3 combines with J gene TRBJ2-5, with 8 bases fitting TRBD2. The CDR3 extends over 14 amino acids. With V trimmed by 5 bases and J by 5 bases, 7 bases remained unmatched. The V gene's germline CDR1 is MNHEY and CDR2 SVGEGT. CDR3 DNA: TGTGCCAGCAGTGGACTAGCTCGGGGGGAGACCCAGTACTTC. Residues: CASSGLARGETQYF.

Note on this clonotype: This may be a read error, as it is one base from a much larger clone. The rearrangement links TRBV6-5 to TRBJ1-2; no firm D call. This CDR3 has 13 residues. V shed 10 bases and J shed 3 bases, with 15 bases lying between them. The germline gives CDR1 MNHEY, CDR2 SVGAGI. CDR3 coding DNA: TGTGCCATACGAAACGACAAAGACTATGGCTACACCTTC. It specifies CAIRNDKDYGYTF.

This clonotype was counted only a few times. V usage is TRBV6-5 and J usage is TRBJ2-2, with 8 bases matching TRBD1. CDR1 and CDR2 from the germline V gene are MNHEY and SVGAGI. Trimming took 5 bases from V and 6 from J; bases not matched to a gene: 2. The CDR3 runs 13 residues. The CDR3: CASSRQGSGELFF. The DNA of the CDR3 is TGTGCCAGCAGTCGACAGGGGTCCGGGGAGCTGTTTTTT.